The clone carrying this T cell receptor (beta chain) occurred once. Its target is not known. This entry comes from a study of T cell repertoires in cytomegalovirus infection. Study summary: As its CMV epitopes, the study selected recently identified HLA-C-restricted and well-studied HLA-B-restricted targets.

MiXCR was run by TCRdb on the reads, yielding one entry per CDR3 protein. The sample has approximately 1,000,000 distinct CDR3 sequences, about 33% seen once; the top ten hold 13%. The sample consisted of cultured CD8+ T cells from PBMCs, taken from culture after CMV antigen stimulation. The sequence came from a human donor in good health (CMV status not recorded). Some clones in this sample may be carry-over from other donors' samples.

This CDR3 is CASSYLGRSPMNTEAFF. The CDR3 nucleotides are TGTGCCAGCAGTTACCTGGGGCGTTCGCCTATGAACACTGAAGCTTTCTTT. The J gene is TRBJ1-1, the V gene TRBV27, with D tentatively TRBD1 (5 bases). Deletions cut 4 bases from V and 0 bases from J, with 18 bases between. The germline gives CDR1 MNHEY, CDR2 SMNVEV (reference sequence). The CDR3 length is 17 residues.